What follows are 25 T cell receptor beta chains derived from one specimen sequenced in a study of regulatory dendritic cells for organ transplantation. Profiled with immunoSEQ multiplex PCR; TCRdb holds only in-frame clones, not every one. The data show some 13,000 clones, with about four fifths seen just once and 1.1% held by the top ten. Sorted T cells were CFSE-labeled and cultured 5 days with allogeneic regulatory or mature dendritic cells at 1:10. Their target antigens are unknown. Sequences were obtained from naive CD8+ T cells from blood cultured with regulatory dendritic cells. The subset was: CD45RA+ naive T cells. The receptors shown here come from a human donor in good health.

The chain employs TRBV19 and TRBJ2-7; 8 positions match TRBD1. This CDR3 region has 13 residues. In germline, CDR1 is LNHDA, CDR2 SQIVND (reference sequence). V lost 5 bases and J lost 3; bases outside the gene matches: 3. The CDR3 sequence is CASSFGQGYEQYF. In DNA, the CDR3 is TGTGCCAGTAGTTTCGGACAGGGCTACGAGCAGTACTTC.

The chain recombines TRBV25-1 with TRBJ1-1, with TRBD1 as a possible D gene (5 bases). Per the germline V gene, CDR1 is MGHDK and CDR2 is SYGVNS. The germline V and J ends were trimmed by 5 bases and 4 bases, with 11 bases remaining between them. The CDR3 has 13 amino acids. The CDR3 region has the DNA TGTGCCAGCAGTCCGGGGGTTGTCACTGAAGCTTTCTTT. As protein: CASSPGVVTEAFF.

In its sample, this clone ranks as medium-sized. The rearrangement links TRBV5-1 to TRBJ2-7; D unresolved. The CDR3 is made up of 13 amino acids. Trimming shortened V by 5 bases and J by 0 bases, and 9 bases separated the two germline ends. Germline-derived CDR1 and CDR2 are SGHRS and YFSETQ. The CDR3 loop is CASRLTPSYEQYF. The CDR3 DNA reads TGCGCCAGCAGGCTGACACCCTCCTACGAGCAGTACTTC.

The chain has TRBV7-8 and TRBJ1-1; 9 bases agree with TRBD1. The germline V gene has CDR1 SGHVS and CDR2 FQNEAQ. Unmatched junction bases numbered 12, after V lost 5 bases and J lost 8 bases. The CDR3 covers 15 residues. The CDR3 nucleotides read TGTGCCAGCAGCCAATCCGGGACAGGGTTACAGGAAGCTTTCTTT. This sequence encodes CASSQSGTGLQEAFF.

The rearrangement joins TRBV4-1 to TRBJ2-5, with 11 bases matching TRBD2. CDR3 length equals 19 residues. The V gene end was trimmed by 1 base and the J gene end by 0 bases; junction bases not matched to a gene: 10. Per the germline V gene, CDR1 is MGHRA and CDR2 is YSYEKL. The CDR3 bases are TGCGCCAGCAGCCAAGGCCTAGCGGGGGGCTCTATGTACCAAGAGACCCAGTACTTC. Its translation: CASSQGLAGGSMYQETQYF.

This sequence joins TRBV6-1 and TRBJ2-5, with D possibly TRBD1 on 7 matching bases. Germline CDR1 is MNHNS and CDR2 is SASEGT. Trimming removed 3 bases at V and 5 bases at J, with 19 bases between. CDR3 size: 16 residues. The CDR3 sequence: CASSDGVRRGRETQYF. CDR3 in DNA: TGTGCCAGCAGTGATGGGGTGAGGAGGGGGCGGGAGACCCAGTACTTC.

The rearrangement uses TRBV5-4 and TRBJ2-1; TRBD2 is a possible D gene (6 bases). Germline V gives CDR1 SGHNT, CDR2 YYREEE (reference sequence). The CDR3 runs 17 residues. Between the trimmed V and J ends, which lost 0 bases and 2 bases, there was a span of 15 bases. The CDR3 DNA reads TGTGCCAGCAGCTTGGAGGCCGGGACGGGGGCCTACAATGAGCAGTTCTTC. Protein sequence: CASSLEAGTGAYNEQFF.

The chain joins TRBV4-3 to TRBJ2-2, with D possibly TRBD2 on 5 matching bases. In germline, CDR1 is LGHNA, CDR2 YSLEER. The CDR3 runs to 15 residues. Trimming left V 0 bases short and J 4 bases short, with 9 bases between. CDR3 DNA sequence: TGCGCCAGCAGCCAAGAGTGGAGGACCACCGGGGAGCTGTTTTTT. Residues: CASSQEWRTTGELFF.

The CDR3: CASSFLAGGPTDTQYF. The CDR3 nucleotides are TGTGCCAGCAGCTTTCTAGCGGGGGGTCCCACAGATACGCAGTATTTT. V is TRBV7-2 and J is TRBJ2-3; the match to TRBD2 covers 11 bases. CDR1 SGHTA and CDR2 FQGNSA come from the germline V gene. After removal of 3 bases from V and 2 bases from J, the junction contained 4 bases not matched to a gene. The CDR3 length is 16 residues.

The genes are TRBV4-3 and TRBJ2-7; 7 bases agree with TRBD1. Germline CDR1 LGHNA, CDR2 YSLEER. J was trimmed by 0 bases and V by 0 bases; bases with no gene match: 5. CDR3 length: 16 amino acids. The CDR3 sequence is CASSQEETGDSYEQYF. The CDR3 DNA sequence: TGCGCCAGCAGCCAAGAGGAAACAGGGGACTCCTACGAGCAGTACTTC.

The table lists this clone with a few counts. The chain joins TRBV16 to TRBJ1-2; tentatively, D is TRBD1 (5 bases). Germline loops: CDR1 KGHSY, CDR2 FQNENV. The length of the CDR3 is 14 residues. Trimming shortened V by 4 bases and J by 3 bases, and 12 bases separated the two germline ends. In nucleotides, the CDR3 is TGTGCCAGCAGCCCAAAGTGGGGGGACTATGGCTACACCTTC. Translated, it gives CASSPKWGDYGYTF.

The table lists this clone with a count of one. The V gene is TRBV4-3, the J gene TRBJ1-2; no definite D call. Trimming left V 0 bases short and J 4 bases short, with 18 bases between. CDR1 and CDR2 from the germline V gene are LGHNA and YSLEER. The CDR3 runs 17 residues. The CDR3 reads CASSQDRRGPPSYGYTF. CDR3 DNA: TGCGCCAGCAGCCAAGACCGAAGAGGGCCCCCGAGCTATGGCTACACCTTC.

V gene TRBV7-8 combines with J gene TRBJ2-3, with D possibly being TRBD2 (7 bases). The germline V gene has CDR1 SGHVS and CDR2 FQNEAQ. V was shortened by 1 base and J by 4 bases, with 12 bases between the two germline ends. This CDR3 is built from 15 residues. The CDR3 here is CASSLGGGSPDTQYF. The CDR3 DNA reads as TGTGCCAGCAGCTTAGGGGGGGGCAGCCCAGATACGCAGTATTTT.

Worth noting for this clone: Additional DNA sequences in this sample encode the identical CDR3. V gene TRBV6-5 combines with J gene TRBJ1-1; the D is unclear. The CDR3 has 15 amino acids. Germline V CDR1 and CDR2: MNHEY, SVGAGI. The ends were cut back, 2 bases at V and 1 base at J, with 11 bases in the middle. In DNA form, the CDR3 reads TGTGCCAGCAGTTACGCCCAGGCGGGGAACACTGAAGCTTTCTTT. Translated: CASSYAQAGNTEAFF.

The CDR3 spells CASKNGQGLAGYTF. In DNA, the CDR3 is TGTGCCAGCAAGAACGGACAGGGTTTGGCGGGCTACACCTTC. The chain employs TRBV2 and TRBJ1-2; 8 bases agree with TRBD1. J lost 8 bases, V lost 7 bases, and 12 bases had no gene match. Germline V CDR1 and CDR2: SNHLY, FYNNEI. The CDR3 extends over 14 amino acids.

J is TRBJ2-7 and V is TRBV29-1; 8 nucleotides line up with TRBD2. This CDR3 spans 13 amino acids. The ends lost 4 bases at V and 3 bases at J; junction bases unmatched: 5. Germline loops: CDR1 SQVTM, CDR2 ANQGSEA. CDR3: CSVAGGGNYEQYF. The CDR3 nucleotides are TGCAGCGTTGCGGGGGGGGGCAACTACGAGCAGTACTTC.

This chain joins TRBV5-4 and TRBJ2-1, with 9 bases identical to TRBD2. CDR1 is SGHNT, CDR2 YYREEE, per germline (reference sequence). V shed 2 bases, J shed 7 bases, and the junction held 7 bases outside the gene matches. CDR3 length: 15 residues. The CDR3 region is CASSLGTSRGNEQFF. CDR3 bases: TGTGCCAGCAGCTTAGGGACTAGCCGTGGGAATGAGCAGTTCTTC.

With respect to this clone: The junction departs from the called germline gene at one end, perhaps through a read error. The rearrangement joins TRBV5-5 to TRBJ1-5; possible D gene TRBD1, 6 bases. This CDR3 comprises 15 residues. Germline V CDR1 and CDR2: SGHKS, YYEKEE (reference sequence). Here the CDR3 DNA reads TGTGCCAGCAGCCCGGGGGGGGCCAGCAGTCAGCCCCAGCATTTT. It specifies CASSPGGASSQPQHF.

The chain combines TRBV11-3 with TRBJ1-1; D might be TRBD1 (5 bases). Trimming stripped 2 bases from V and 1 base from J, with 11 bases between. The CDR3 is made up of 15 amino acids. The V gene's germline CDR1 is SGHNT and CDR2 YENEEA. CDR3 coding DNA: TGTGCCAGCAGCTTAAGGGAAGGGGCGAACACTGAAGCTTTCTTT. It specifies CASSLREGANTEAFF.

The chain carries TRBV7-9 and TRBJ2-1; D gene uncertain. The CDR3 sequence is 14 residues long. Germline-derived CDR1 and CDR2 are SEHNR and FQNEAQ (reference sequence). V lost 6 bases, J lost 3 bases, and 12 bases lay in between. Written as DNA, the CDR3 is TGTGCCAGCAGGTCGGTGGTCATCTACAATGAGCAGTTCTTC. This encodes CASRSVVIYNEQFF.

V gene TRBV4-2 combines with J gene TRBJ2-7; the match to TRBD2 covers 12 bases. The trim removed 2 bases at V and 1 base at J, leaving 3 bases unmatched. This CDR3 is built from 16 residues. Germline-derived CDR1 and CDR2 are LGHNA and YNFKEQ. The CDR3 loop reads CASSQSLAGGSYEQYF. Written as DNA, the CDR3 is TGTGCCAGCAGCCAATCTCTAGCGGGGGGGTCCTACGAGCAGTACTTC.

This clone was observed a handful of times. J is TRBJ2-3 and V is TRBV12-5; D might be TRBD2 (5 bases). V lost 0 bases and J lost 5, with 6 bases in between. Germline-derived CDR1 and CDR2 are LGHNT and FRNRAP. This CDR3 comprises 13 residues. The CDR3 spells CASGLVLGDTQYF. CDR3 in DNA: TGTGCTAGTGGTTTGGTACTAGGAGATACGCAGTATTTT.

The chain uses TRBV9 and TRBJ2-7, with D possibly TRBD2 on 7 matching bases. The CDR3 runs to 16 residues. V lost 0 bases and J 5 bases, leaving 18 bases between the germline ends. CDR1 is SGDLS, CDR2 YYNGEE, per germline. CDR3 residues: CASSVAGGLGGHEQYF. In DNA, the CDR3 is TGTGCCAGCAGCGTAGCCGGGGGGCTAGGTGGACACGAGCAGTACTTC.

The chain is built from TRBV19 and TRBJ2-1; 12 nucleotides match TRBD2. CDR1 LNHDA and CDR2 SQIVND come from the germline V gene (reference sequence). V shed 5 bases and J 0 bases; nucleotides not matched to a gene: 11. The CDR3 extends over 19 amino acids. Here the CDR3 DNA reads TGTGCCAGTAGTTTCCCGGGACTAGCGGGTCCGAGCTCCTACAATGAGCAGTTCTTC. It is translated as CASSFPGLAGPSSYNEQFF.

This sequence joins TRBV7-6 and TRBJ2-1, with 8 bases fitting TRBD2. Germline CDR1 reads SGHVS; CDR2 reads FNYEAQ. Germline trimming cut 5 bases from V and 7 bases from J; bases unmatched to any gene: 7. The CDR3 length is 14 residues. CDR3 residues: CASSPYGGDNEQFF. The CDR3 DNA follows: TGTGCCAGCAGCCCATACGGGGGGGATAATGAGCAGTTCTTC.